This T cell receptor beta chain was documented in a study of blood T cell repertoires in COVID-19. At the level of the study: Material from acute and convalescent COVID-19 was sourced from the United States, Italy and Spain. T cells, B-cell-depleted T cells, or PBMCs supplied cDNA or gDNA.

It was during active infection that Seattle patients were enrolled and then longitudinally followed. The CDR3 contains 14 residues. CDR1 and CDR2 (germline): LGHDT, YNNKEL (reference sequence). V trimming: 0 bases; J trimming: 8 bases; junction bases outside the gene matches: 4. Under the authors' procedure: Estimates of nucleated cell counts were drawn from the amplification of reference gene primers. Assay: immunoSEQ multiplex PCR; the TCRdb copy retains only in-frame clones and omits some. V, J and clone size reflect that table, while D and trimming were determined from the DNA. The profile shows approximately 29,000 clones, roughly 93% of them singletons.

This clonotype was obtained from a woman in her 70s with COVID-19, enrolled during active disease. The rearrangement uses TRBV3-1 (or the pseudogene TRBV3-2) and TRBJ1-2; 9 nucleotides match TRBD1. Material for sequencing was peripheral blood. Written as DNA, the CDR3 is TGTGCCAGCAGCCAAGATTTAACAGGGGGCGGCTACACCTTC. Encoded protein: CASSQDLTGGGYTF.